This TCR beta chain was identified during a study of blood T cell repertoires in COVID-19 (dated by TCRdb to the early 2020s). Looking at the study overall: Collaborator samples came from the United States, Italy and Spain and covered acute and convalescent phases of COVID-19. The samples were drawn from the first 160 participants of the ongoing ImmuneRACE study and from 950 to 1,500 subjects provided by 6 global collaborators. A freely available public database, intended as a resource for researchers studying the immune response to SARS-CoV-2, is where the repertoires were released. The prospective study material was composed of cDNA or gDNA derived from T cells, B-cell-depleted T cells, or PBMCs. Where available, HLA class I and class II types were taken from metadata supplied by the sample provider and were not determined by assay-based typing. The dataset comprised deeply sampled blood TCRbeta repertoires from subjects exposed to, actively infected with, or recovered from COVID-19. A de-identified subject ID, COVID-19 status, age in years and sex were almost always included in the sample metadata. Overall study results and their limits: Clinical and demographic metadata were provided uncurated, with the amount varying by source and participant.

The immunoSEQ Assay, a bias-controlled multiplex PCR, was used to amplify TCRbeta CDR3 regions from genomic DNA. The published analysis was carried out like this. The number of nucleated cells in each sample was estimated from the amplification of reference gene primers within the assay. Sequence reads were collapsed and filtered to measure the absolute abundance of every unique TCRbeta CDR3 rearrangement. For each sample, productive Simpson clonality was calculated by taking the square root of Simpson's diversity index across productive rearrangements. TCRdb provides this immuneACCESS table in a form limited to in-frame rearrangements. Some clones are lacking; in checked studies, under half of them reflect an unresolved V gene, and why the rest are absent is not known. From that table come the V and J calls and clone size; the DNA was used to work out D and trimming. This sample holds more than 350,000 clones; about 86% were observed only once. Approximately 10% of the sample is taken by the ten largest.

The CDR1 and CDR2 encoded by the germline V gene are SNHLY and FYNNEI. The CDR3 contains 14 residues, cysteine and phenylalanine counted. Only CDR3 DNA is held: 42 bases, read in frame from base 1. V gives up 3 bases and J gives up 1 base, and the segment between their germline ends measures 9 bases. This clone was seen once. Its antigen target is currently unknown. Base-call qualities are not available, and no considerably larger clone is one nucleotide away. In the prospective study, participants were about 18 to 100 years old, resided in approximately 25 geographic areas of the United States, and were enrolled through a virtual design. To assign participants to cohorts, the prospective study relied on clinical history that participants themselves reported in a screening survey and a study questionnaire. Recovered participants in ImmuneRACE Cohort 3 were defined as having two consecutive negative NP/OP PCR tests, clearance from a healthcare professional, or resolution of symptoms. Mobile phlebotomists in the prospective study collected whole blood, serum and a nasopharyngeal or oropharyngeal swab from every participant. Over an approximately 2-month period, participants in the prospective study had the option of providing additional blood draws and questionnaires. Blood samples from the prospective study were shipped frozen or at room temperature prior to DNA extraction.

The V and J genes are TRBV2 and TRBJ1-2; TRBD1 is perhaps the D gene, given 6 matching bases. The sample was PBMCs or T cells enriched from blood (not recorded which). This receptor was taken from a woman aged 45-59 years who had recovered from COVID-19. The DNA sequence is TGTGCCAGCAGTGAGTCAGGGGATAACTATGGCTACACCTTC. It is translated as CASSESGDNYGYTF.